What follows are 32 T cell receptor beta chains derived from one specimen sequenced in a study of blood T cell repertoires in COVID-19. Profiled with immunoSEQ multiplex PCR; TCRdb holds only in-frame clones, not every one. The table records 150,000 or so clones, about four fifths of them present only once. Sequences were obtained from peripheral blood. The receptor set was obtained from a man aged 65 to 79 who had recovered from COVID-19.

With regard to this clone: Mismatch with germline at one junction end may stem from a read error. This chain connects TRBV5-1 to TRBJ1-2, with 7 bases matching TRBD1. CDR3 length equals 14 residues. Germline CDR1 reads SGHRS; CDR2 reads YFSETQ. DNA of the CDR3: TGCGCCAGCAGATTGGCCCTGACAGGGTATGGCTACACCTTC. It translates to CASRLALTGYGYTF.

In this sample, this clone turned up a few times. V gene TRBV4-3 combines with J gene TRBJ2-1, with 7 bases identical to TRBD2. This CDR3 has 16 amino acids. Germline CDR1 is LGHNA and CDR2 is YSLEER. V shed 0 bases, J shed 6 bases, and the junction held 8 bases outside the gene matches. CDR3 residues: CASSQDRREQVNEQFF. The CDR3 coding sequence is TGCGCCAGCAGCCAAGATCGGCGGGAGCAGGTCAATGAGCAGTTCTTC.

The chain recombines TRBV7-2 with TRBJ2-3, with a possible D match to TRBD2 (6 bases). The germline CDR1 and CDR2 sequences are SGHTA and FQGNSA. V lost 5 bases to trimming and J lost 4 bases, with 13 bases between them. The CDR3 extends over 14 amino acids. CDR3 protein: CASSPGGNADTQYF. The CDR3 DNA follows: TGTGCCAGCAGCCCCGGCGGGAACGCAGATACGCAGTATTTT.

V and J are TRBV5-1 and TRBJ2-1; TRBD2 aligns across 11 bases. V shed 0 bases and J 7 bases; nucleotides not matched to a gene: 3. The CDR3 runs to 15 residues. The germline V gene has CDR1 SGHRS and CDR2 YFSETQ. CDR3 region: CASSLARTSGNEQFF. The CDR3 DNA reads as TGCGCCAGCAGCTTGGCCAGGACTAGCGGGAATGAGCAGTTCTTC.

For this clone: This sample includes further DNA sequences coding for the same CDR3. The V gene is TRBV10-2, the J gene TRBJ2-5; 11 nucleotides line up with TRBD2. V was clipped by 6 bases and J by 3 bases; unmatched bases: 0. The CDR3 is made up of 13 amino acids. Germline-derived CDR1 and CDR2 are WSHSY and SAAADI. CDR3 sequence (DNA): TGCGCCAGCAGACTAGCGGGAGAAGAGACCCAGTACTTC. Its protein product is CASRLAGEETQYF.

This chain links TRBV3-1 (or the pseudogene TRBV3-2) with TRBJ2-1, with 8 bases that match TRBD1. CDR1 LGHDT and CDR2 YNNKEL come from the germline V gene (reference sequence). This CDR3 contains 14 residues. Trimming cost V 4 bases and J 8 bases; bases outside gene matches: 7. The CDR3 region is CASSLRGTGDEQFF. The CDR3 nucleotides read TGTGCCAGCAGCCTTCGGGGGACAGGCGATGAGCAGTTCTTC.

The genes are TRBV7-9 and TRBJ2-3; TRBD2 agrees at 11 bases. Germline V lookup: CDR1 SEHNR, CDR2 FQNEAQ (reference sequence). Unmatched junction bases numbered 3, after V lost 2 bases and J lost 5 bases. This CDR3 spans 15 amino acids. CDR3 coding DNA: TGTGCCAGCAGCTTACTAGCGGGGGGTATAGATACGCAGTATTTT. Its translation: CASSLLAGGIDTQYF. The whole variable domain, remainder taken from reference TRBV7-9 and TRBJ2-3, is DTGVSQNPRHKITKRGQNVTFRCDPISEHNRLYWYRQTLGQGPEFLTYFQNEAQLEKSRLLSDRFSAERPKGSFSTLEIQRTEQGDSAMYLCASSLLAGGIDTQYFGPGTRLTVL.

Written as DNA, the CDR3 is TGCGCCAGCAGCTTGGGGCCTAGCGGGAGTGGACGCAATGAGCAGTTCTTC. This codes for CASSLGPSGSGRNEQFF. The genes are TRBV5-1 and TRBJ2-1; 10 nucleotides agree with TRBD2. Germline assignment: CDR1 SGHRS and CDR2 YFSETQ. V gave up 0 bases and J gave up 6 bases; unmatched junction bases: 9. The CDR3 has 17 amino acids.

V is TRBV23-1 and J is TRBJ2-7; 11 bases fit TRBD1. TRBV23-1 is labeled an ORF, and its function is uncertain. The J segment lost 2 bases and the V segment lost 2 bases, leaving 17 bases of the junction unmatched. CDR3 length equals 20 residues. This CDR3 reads CASSQSGPGQGGIDAYEQYF. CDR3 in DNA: TGCGCCAGCAGTCAAAGCGGACCGGGACAGGGGGGAATTGATGCCTACGAGCAGTACTTC.

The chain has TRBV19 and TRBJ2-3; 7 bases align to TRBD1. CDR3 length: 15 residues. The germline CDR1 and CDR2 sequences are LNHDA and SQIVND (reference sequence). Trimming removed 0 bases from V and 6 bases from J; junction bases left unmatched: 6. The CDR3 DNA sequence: TGTGCCAGTAGTATAGATGGACAGGTCCGTGATACGCAGTATTTT. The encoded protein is CASSIDGQVRDTQYF.

The CDR3 here is CASSDSTGSSYNEQFF. The CDR3 nucleotides read TGCGCCAGCAGTGATTCGACAGGGAGCTCCTACAATGAGCAGTTCTTC. The chain has TRBV10-1 and TRBJ2-1, with TRBD1 matching 7 bases. V lost 3 bases and J lost 0; bases outside the gene matches: 5. CDR1 WNHNN and CDR2 SYGVQD come from the germline V gene (reference sequence). The CDR3 sequence is 16 residues long.

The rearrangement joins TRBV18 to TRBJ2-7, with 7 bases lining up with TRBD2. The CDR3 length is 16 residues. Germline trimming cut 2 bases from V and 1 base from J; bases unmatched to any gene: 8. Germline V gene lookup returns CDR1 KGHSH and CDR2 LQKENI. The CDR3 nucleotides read TGTGCCAGCTCACCAGGGGGGGGAAGCGGATCCTACGAGCAGTACTTC. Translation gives CASSPGGGSGSYEQYF.

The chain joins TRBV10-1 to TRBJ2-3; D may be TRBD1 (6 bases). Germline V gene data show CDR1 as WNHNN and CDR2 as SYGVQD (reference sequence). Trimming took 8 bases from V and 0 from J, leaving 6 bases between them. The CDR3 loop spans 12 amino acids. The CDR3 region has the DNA TGCGCCAGCGGACAGAGCACAGATACGCAGTATTTT. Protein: CASGQSTDTQYF.

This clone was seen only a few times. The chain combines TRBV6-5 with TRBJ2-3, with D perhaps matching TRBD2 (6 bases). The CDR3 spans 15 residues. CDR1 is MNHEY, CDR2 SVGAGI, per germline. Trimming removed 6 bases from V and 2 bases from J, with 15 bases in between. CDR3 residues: CASSSSSALTDTQYF. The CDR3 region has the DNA TGTGCCAGCAGCTCCTCTAGCGCCCTCACAGATACGCAGTATTTT.

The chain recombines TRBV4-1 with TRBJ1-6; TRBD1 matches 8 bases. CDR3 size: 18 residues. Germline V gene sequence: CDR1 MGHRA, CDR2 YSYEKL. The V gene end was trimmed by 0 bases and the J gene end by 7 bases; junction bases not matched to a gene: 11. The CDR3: CASSQDLSATGVNSPLHF. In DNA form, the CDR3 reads TGCGCCAGCAGCCAAGATCTTAGTGCGACAGGGGTCAATTCACCCCTCCACTTT.

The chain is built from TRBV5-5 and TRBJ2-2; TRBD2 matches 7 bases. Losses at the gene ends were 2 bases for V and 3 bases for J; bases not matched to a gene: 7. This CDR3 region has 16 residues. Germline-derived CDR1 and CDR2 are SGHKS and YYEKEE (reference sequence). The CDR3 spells CASSFRGRADTGELFF. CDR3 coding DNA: TGTGCCAGCAGCTTTCGGGGGAGGGCCGACACCGGGGAGCTGTTTTTT.

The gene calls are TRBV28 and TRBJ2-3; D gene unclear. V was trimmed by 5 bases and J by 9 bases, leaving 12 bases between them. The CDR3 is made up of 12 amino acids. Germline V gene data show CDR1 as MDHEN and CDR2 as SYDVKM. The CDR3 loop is CASSPPSRTQYF. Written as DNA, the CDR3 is TGTGCCAGCAGTCCCCCCAGCAGGACGCAGTATTTT. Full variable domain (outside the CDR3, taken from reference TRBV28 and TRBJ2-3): DVKVTQSSRYLVKRTGEKVFLECVQDMDHENMFWYRQDPGLGLRLIYFSYDVKMKEKGDIPEGYSVSREKKERFSLILESASTNQTSMYLCASSPPSRTQYFGPGTRLTVL.

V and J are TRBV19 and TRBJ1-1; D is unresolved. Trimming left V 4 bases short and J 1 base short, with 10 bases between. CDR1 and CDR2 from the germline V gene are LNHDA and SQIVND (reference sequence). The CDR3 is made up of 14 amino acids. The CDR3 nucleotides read TGTGCCAGTAGTACGACAACAGCGAACACTGAAGCTTTCTTT. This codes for CASSTTTANTEAFF.

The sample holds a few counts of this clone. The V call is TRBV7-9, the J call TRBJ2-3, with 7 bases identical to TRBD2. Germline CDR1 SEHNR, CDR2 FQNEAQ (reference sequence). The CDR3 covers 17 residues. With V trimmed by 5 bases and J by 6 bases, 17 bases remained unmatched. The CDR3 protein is CASSALLAHKIRDTQYF. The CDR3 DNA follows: TGTGCCAGCAGCGCTCTACTAGCGCATAAGATAAGGGATACGCAGTATTTT. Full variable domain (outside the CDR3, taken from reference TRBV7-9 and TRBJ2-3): DTGVSQNPRHKITKRGQNVTFRCDPISEHNRLYWYRQTLGQGPEFLTYFQNEAQLEKSRLLSDRFSAERPKGSFSTLEIQRTEQGDSAMYLCASSALLAHKIRDTQYFGPGTRLTVL.

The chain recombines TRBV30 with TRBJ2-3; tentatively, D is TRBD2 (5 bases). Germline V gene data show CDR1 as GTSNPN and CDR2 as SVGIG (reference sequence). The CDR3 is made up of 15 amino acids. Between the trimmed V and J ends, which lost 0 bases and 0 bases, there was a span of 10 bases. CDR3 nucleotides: TGTGCCTGGAGTGTAGGAGGTCCTAGCACAGATACGCAGTATTTT. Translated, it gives CAWSVGGPSTDTQYF.

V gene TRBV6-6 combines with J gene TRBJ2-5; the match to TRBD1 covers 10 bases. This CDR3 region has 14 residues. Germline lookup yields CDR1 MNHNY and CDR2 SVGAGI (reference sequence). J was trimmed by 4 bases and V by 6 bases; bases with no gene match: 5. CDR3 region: CASSRGTGVETQYF. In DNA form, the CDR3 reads TGTGCCAGCAGCCGAGGGACAGGGGTAGAGACCCAGTACTTC.

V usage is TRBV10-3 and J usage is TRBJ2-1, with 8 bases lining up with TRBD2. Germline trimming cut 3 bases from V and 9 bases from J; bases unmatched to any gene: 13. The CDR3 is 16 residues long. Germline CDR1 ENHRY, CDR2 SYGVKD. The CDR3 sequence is CAISENTGTSRIEQFF. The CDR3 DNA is TGTGCCATCAGTGAAAACACCGGGACTAGTCGAATTGAGCAGTTCTTC.

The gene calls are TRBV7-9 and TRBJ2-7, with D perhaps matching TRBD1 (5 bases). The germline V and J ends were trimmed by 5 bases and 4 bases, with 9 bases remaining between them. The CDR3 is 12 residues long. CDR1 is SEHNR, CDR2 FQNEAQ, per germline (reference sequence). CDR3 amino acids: CASSASGYEQYF. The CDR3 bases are TGTGCCAGCAGCGCATCAGGGTACGAGCAGTACTTC.

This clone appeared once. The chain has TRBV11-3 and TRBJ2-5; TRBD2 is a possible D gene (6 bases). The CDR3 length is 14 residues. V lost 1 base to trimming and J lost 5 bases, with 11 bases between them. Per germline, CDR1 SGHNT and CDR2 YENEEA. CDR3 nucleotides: TGTGCCAGCAGCTTAGGGAGGGGATTCGAGACCCAGTACTTC. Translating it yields CASSLGRGFETQYF.

In nucleotides, the CDR3 is TGTGCCAGCTCCCAGGCGTACTCTGGAAACACCATATATTTT. It specifies CASSQAYSGNTIYF. The chain has TRBV3-1 (or the pseudogene TRBV3-2) and TRBJ1-3; D is unresolved. Germline V gene sequence: CDR1 LGHDT, CDR2 YNNKEL (reference sequence). The CDR3 contains 14 residues. The germline V and J ends were trimmed by 8 bases and 0 bases, with 11 bases remaining between them.

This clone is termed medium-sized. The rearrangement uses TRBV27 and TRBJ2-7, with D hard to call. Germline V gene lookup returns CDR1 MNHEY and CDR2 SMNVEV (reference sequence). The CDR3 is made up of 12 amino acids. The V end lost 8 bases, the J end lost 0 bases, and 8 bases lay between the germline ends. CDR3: CASYSSSYEQYF. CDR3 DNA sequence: TGTGCCAGCTATAGTAGCTCCTACGAGCAGTACTTC.

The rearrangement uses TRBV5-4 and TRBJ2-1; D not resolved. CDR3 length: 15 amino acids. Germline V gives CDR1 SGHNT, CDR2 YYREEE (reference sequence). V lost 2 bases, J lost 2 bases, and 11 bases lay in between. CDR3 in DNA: TGTGCCAGCAGCTTTTCCGCGGCTGCCTACAATGAGCAGTTCTTC. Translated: CASSFSAAAYNEQFF.

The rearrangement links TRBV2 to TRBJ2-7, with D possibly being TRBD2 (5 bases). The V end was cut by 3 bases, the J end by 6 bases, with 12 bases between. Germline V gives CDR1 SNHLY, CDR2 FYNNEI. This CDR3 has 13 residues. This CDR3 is CASSERRGSEQYF. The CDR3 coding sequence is TGTGCCAGCAGTGAGCGCCGAGGGAGCGAGCAGTACTTC.

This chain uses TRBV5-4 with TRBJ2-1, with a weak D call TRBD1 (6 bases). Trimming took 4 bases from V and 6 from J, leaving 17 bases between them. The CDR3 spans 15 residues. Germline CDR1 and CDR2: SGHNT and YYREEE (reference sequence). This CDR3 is CASSPGPGAGNEQFF. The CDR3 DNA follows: TGTGCCAGCAGCCCGGGGCCAGGGGCGGGCAATGAGCAGTTCTTC. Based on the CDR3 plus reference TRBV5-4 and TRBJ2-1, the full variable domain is ETGVTQSPTHLIKTRGQQVTLRCSSQSGHNTVSWYQQALGQGPQFIFQYYREEENGRGNFPPRFSGLQFPNYSSELNVNALELDDSALYLCASSPGPGAGNEQFFGPGTRLTVL.

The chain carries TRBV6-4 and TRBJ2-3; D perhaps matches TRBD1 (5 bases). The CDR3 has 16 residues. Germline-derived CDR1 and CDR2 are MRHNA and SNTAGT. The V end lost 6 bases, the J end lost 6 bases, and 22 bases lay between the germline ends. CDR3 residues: CASSARFSTKGDTQYF. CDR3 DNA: TGTGCCAGCAGCGCGAGGTTTAGTACGAAGGGGGATACGCAGTATTTT.

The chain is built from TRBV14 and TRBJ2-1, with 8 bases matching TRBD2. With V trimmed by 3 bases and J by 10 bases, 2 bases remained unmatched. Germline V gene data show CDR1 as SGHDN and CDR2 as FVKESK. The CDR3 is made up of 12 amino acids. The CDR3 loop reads CASSQGGREQFF. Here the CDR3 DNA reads TGTGCCAGCAGCCAGGGCGGGAGGGAGCAGTTCTTC.

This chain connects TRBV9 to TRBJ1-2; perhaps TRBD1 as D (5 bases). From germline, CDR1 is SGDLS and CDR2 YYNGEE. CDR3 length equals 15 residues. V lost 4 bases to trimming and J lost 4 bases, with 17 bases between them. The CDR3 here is CASSSTGPRGYGYTF. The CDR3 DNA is TGTGCCAGCAGCAGTACGGGACCGCGGGGCTATGGCTACACCTTC.